This TCR beta chain was sequenced during a study of blood T cell repertoires in COVID-19. The sample holds a few counts of this clone. Profiled with immunoSEQ multiplex PCR; TCRdb holds only in-frame clones, not every one. Here the sample spans about 440,000 clones, about nine tenths being singletons. The length of the CDR3 is 16 residues. V lost 4 bases and J lost 4, with 20 bases in between. Germline V gene data show CDR1 as SGHNT and CDR2 as YYREEE (reference sequence). This clonotype was sampled from a woman in her 50s with COVID-19, enrolled during active disease. J is TRBJ1-2 and V is TRBV5-4, with D perhaps TRBD1 (5 bases). The sequencing input was peripheral blood. In nucleotides, the CDR3 is TGTGCCAGCAGCCCGGGGACTCAGGGAACCTTCTATGGCTACACCTTC. Translation gives CASSPGTQGTFYGYTF.